The source of this T cell receptor (beta chain) is a study of radiation and T cells in renal cell carcinoma. Assay: immunoSEQ multiplex PCR; the TCRdb copy retains only in-frame clones and omits some. The sample records 120,000 to 150,000 clones, 83% being singletons. About this clone: What it binds is unknown.

The germline CDR1 and CDR2 sequences are SGHDN and FVKESK. There are 14 residues in the CDR3. V lost 4 bases to trimming and J lost 6 bases, with 14 bases between them. Study results and limitations: Pretreatment tumor biopsies were lacking, so baseline clonotypes are unknown.

Time point here: baseline pretreatment blood. Treatment: 15 Gy SBRT to primary tumor, nephrectomy 4 weeks later. Radiation-treated patients gave blood at baseline, week 2 and week 4. This renal cell carcinoma was of the clear cell type. The chain has TRBV14 and TRBJ2-3; a weak D match, TRBD1 (6 bases). This TCR derives from a woman aged 50 to 60 with renal cell carcinoma. The sample consisted of blood, taken from a patient whose treatment included radiotherapy and nephrectomy. CDR3 nucleotide sequence: TGTGCCAGCAGCCGAGACAGGTTCCGGGATACGCAGTATTTT. It specifies CASSRDRFRDTQYF.